The T cell receptor (beta chain) under discussion was sequenced for a study of tumor-infiltrating lymphocytes in localized non-small cell lung cancer. Here immunoSEQ multiplex PCR was the method, and the copy in TCRdb shows in-frame clones only, minus some. The data show roughly 15,000 clones, about 71% seen once. Per germline, CDR1 SGHNT and CDR2 YYREEE (reference sequence). The CDR3 covers 13 residues. Trimming pared 4 bases from V and 5 bases from J, leaving 12 bases between. This clone was seen only a few times. This TCR derives from a human donor with non-small cell lung cancer. The material sequenced was uninvolved lung tissue not adjacent to the tumor. The chain uses TRBV5-4 and TRBJ1-1; D is uncertain. In nucleotides, the CDR3 is TGTGCCAGCAGCCCTCAACGGGGTACTGAAGCTTTCTTT. This translates into CASSPQRGTEAFF.